The subject of this entry is one TCR beta chain. Its antigen remains unidentified. The data were obtained in a study of graft-versus-host responses after intestinal transplantation. Looking at the study overall: Multivisceral, liver-intestinal, or isolated intestinal transplants were received by the recipients. All recipients were given anti-thymocyte globulin induction, and tacrolimus and steroids were then administered for roughly three years.

V shed 1 base and J 2 bases; nucleotides not matched to a gene: 5. The CDR3 contains 16 residues. CDR1 MGHDK and CDR2 SYGVNS come from the germline V gene. Study-wide results and caveats: After transplant, early declines in HvG clones were associated with peak levels of circulating GvH clones.

Data came from immunoSEQ multiplex PCR; TCRdb stores just in-frame clones and leaves some out. Found here are about 20,000 clones, 95% of them singletons; the top ten hold 0.75% to 0.95%. The receptor was derived from a human patient who received an intestinal transplant, so some T cells may come from the graft donor. The J gene is TRBJ2-3, the V gene TRBV25-1, with 8 nucleotides matching TRBD2. The material was PBMCs, obtained 23 days after intestinal transplant. DNA of the CDR3: TGTGCCAGCAGTGAATCAACTAGCGGATACACAGATACGCAGTATTTT. Its protein is CASSESTSGYTDTQYF.